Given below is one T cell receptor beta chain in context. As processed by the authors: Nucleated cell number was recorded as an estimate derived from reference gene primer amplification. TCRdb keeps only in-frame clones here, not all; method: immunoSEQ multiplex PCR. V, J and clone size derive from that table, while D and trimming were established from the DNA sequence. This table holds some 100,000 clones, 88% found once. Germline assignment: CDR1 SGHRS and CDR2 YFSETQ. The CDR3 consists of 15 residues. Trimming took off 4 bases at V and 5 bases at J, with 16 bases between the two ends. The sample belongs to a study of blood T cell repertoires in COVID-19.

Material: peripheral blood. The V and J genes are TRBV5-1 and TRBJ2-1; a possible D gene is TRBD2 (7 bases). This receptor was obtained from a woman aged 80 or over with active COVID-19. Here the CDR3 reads CASSPNGRDNNEQFF. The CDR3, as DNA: TGCGCCAGCAGCCCCAATGGGAGGGACAACAATGAGCAGTTCTTC.